These 23 T cell receptor beta chains originate from one sample sequenced in a study of beta chain features in type 1 diabetes. What was sequenced were expressed TCRB transcripts, since all of the isolated RNA had been reverse transcribed. Sequencing used immunoSEQ multiplex PCR; TCRdb keeps in-frame clones, though not all of them. The data hold 300,000 to 350,000 clones, with 7% to 9% observed a single time. The sequenced sample consisted of central memory CD4+ T cells from blood. These receptors all stem from a woman between 18 and 29 years old in good health.

The sample holds many counts of this clone. The rearrangement joins TRBV4-1 to TRBJ2-7; D might be TRBD1 or TRBD2, each matching 5 bases. The CDR3 contains 14 residues. Germline CDR1 MGHRA, CDR2 YSYEKL. V dropped 0 bases and J dropped 6 bases, with 12 bases sitting between them. The CDR3 sequence is CASSQDGLGVEQYF. CDR3 nucleotides: TGCGCCAGCAGCCAAGATGGGTTGGGGGTCGAGCAGTACTTC.

The sample holds a few counts of this clone. The V call is TRBV6-6, the J call TRBJ2-3; D perhaps matches TRBD2 (5 bases). The CDR3 consists of 15 residues. Germline V gene sequence: CDR1 MNHNY, CDR2 SVGAGI (reference sequence). V gave up 5 bases and J gave up 0 bases, with 12 bases separating them. For the CDR3, the DNA is TGTGCCAGCAGTCTAGCATTAATGAGCACAGATACGCAGTATTTT. Translation: CASSLALMSTDTQYF.

The chain has TRBV9 and TRBJ1-2; 8 bases fit TRBD1. CDR3 length: 14 amino acids. Germline-derived CDR1 and CDR2 are SGDLS and YYNGEE. Germline trimming cut 6 bases from V and 5 bases from J; bases unmatched to any gene: 9. The CDR3 reads CASTAGGELYGYTF. The CDR3 bases are TGTGCCAGCACCGCAGGGGGCGAGTTATATGGCTACACCTTC.

The sample holds a few counts of this clone. The chain has TRBV6-5 and TRBJ1-4, with 8 bases that match TRBD1. The CDR3 runs to 14 residues. V gave up 5 bases and J gave up 8 bases; unmatched junction bases: 7. The germline V gene encodes CDR1 MNHEY and CDR2 SVGAGI. CDR3 in amino acids: CASSPGQGREKLFF. The CDR3 DNA reads as TGTGCCAGCAGTCCCGGACAGGGACGGGAAAAACTGTTTTTT.

At least ten counts were recorded for this clone. The chain uses TRBV4-3 and TRBJ2-2; D unresolved. Germline CDR1 reads LGHNA; CDR2 reads YSLEER. V was shortened by 1 base and J by 6 bases, with 9 bases between the two germline ends. This CDR3 spans 14 amino acids. CDR3 sequence: CASSQGHASGELFF. In nucleotides, the CDR3 is TGCGCCAGCAGCCAAGGCCACGCCTCCGGGGAGCTGTTTTTT.

In this sample, this clone turned up a few times. The chain is built from TRBV4-2 and TRBJ2-3; no definite D call. Trimming shortened V by 3 bases and J by 0 bases, and 10 bases separated the two germline ends. This CDR3 contains 15 residues. Germline V gives CDR1 LGHNA, CDR2 YNFKEQ. Here the CDR3 DNA reads TGTGCCAGCAGCCAGATTCCGGCTAGCACAGATACGCAGTATTTT. This gives the protein CASSQIPASTDTQYF.

This clone was seen once. A clone one base away is much larger, so this may be a read error. The genes are TRBV7-2 and TRBJ2-7; D is undetermined. This CDR3 spans 13 amino acids. The germline V gene encodes CDR1 SGHTA and CDR2 FQGNSA. V lost 1 base and J lost 0, with 4 bases in between. CDR3 amino acids: CASSLGNSYEQYF. In DNA form, the CDR3 reads TGTGCCAGCAGCTTAGGGAACTCCTACGAGCAGTACTTC.

This clone has just a few counts. The CDR3 spells CASSLPWASGYTF. For the CDR3, the DNA is TGTGCCAGCAGCTTACCGTGGGCAAGCGGCTACACCTTC. The rearrangement links TRBV5-4 to TRBJ1-2; D gene uncertain. V lost 2 bases, J lost 8 bases, and 13 bases lay in between. The CDR3 spans 13 residues. Looked up from germline, CDR1 is SGHNT and CDR2 is YYREEE (reference sequence).

The chain couples TRBV28 to TRBJ2-2, with unresolved D. This CDR3 has 12 residues. Germline values: CDR1 MDHEN, CDR2 SYDVKM. The V gene lost 5 bases and the J gene lost 3 bases, with 4 bases spanning the gap. The CDR3 region is CASSVYTGELFF. DNA of the CDR3: TGTGCCAGCAGTGTGTACACCGGGGAGCTGTTTTTT.

This clone was seen more than once but under ten times. The chain carries TRBV5-1 and TRBJ2-1; 8 bases line up with TRBD1. Germline assignment: CDR1 SGHRS and CDR2 YFSETQ. With 0 bases clipped from V and 8 bases from J, the junction kept 19 bases outside the gene matches. There are 19 residues in the CDR3. Here the CDR3 reads CASSLGWDTGQGPKDEQFF. As DNA, the CDR3 is TGCGCCAGCAGCTTGGGGTGGGATACAGGACAGGGACCTAAGGATGAGCAGTTCTTC.

The table lists this clone with a few counts. The CDR3 reads CASSLVRRSGQETQYF. As DNA, the CDR3 is TGTGCCAGCAGCTTAGTGAGGAGGTCGGGGCAAGAGACCCAGTACTTC. This rearrangement joins TRBV13 to TRBJ2-5; the D gene is possibly TRBD2 (5 bases). This CDR3 spans 16 amino acids. Germline CDR1 PRHDT, CDR2 FYEKMQ (reference sequence). V dropped 1 base and J dropped 2 bases, with 14 bases sitting between them. The whole variable domain, filled in from reference TRBV13 and TRBJ2-5, reads AAGVIQSPRHLIKEKRETATLKCYPIPRHDTVYWYQQGPGQDPQFLISFYEKMQSDKGSIPDRFSAQQFSDYHSELNMSSLELGDSALYFCASSLVRRSGQETQYFGPGTRLLVL.

The rearrangement joins TRBV28 to TRBJ2-7, with a tentative D call TRBD1 (6 bases). This CDR3 comprises 16 residues. V lost 4 bases, J lost 3 bases, and 19 bases lay in between. Germline V gene lookup returns CDR1 MDHEN and CDR2 SYDVKM. This CDR3 is CASSSPSPGHLYEQYF. The CDR3 region has the DNA TGTGCCAGCAGTTCCCCTAGCCCGGGACACCTCTACGAGCAGTACTTC.

This rearrangement joins TRBV7-9 to TRBJ2-1; TRBD1 might be the D (5 bases). V was pared by 2 bases and J by 0 bases, with 11 bases between. This CDR3 has 16 residues. Germline CDR1 is SEHNR and CDR2 is FQNEAQ (reference sequence). The CDR3: CASSLRRVSSYNEQFF. The CDR3 DNA reads as TGTGCCAGCAGCTTACGCAGGGTCAGCTCCTACAATGAGCAGTTCTTC.

This clone was counted at least ten times. This sequence joins TRBV7-9 and TRBJ2-3, with D uncertain. The CDR3 runs to 14 residues. The V gene's germline CDR1 is SEHNR and CDR2 FQNEAQ (reference sequence). V was trimmed by 1 base and J by 5 bases, leaving 10 bases between them. The CDR3 DNA is TGTGCCAGCAGCTTAGGGCAGACTGGAGATACGCAGTATTTT. Protein sequence: CASSLGQTGDTQYF.

The rearrangement links TRBV9 to TRBJ2-2; D is perhaps TRBD2 (5 bases). The CDR3 covers 17 residues. From germline, CDR1 is SGDLS and CDR2 YYNGEE. Trimming cost V 3 bases and J 4 bases, with 19 bases left between them. DNA of the CDR3: TGTGCCAGCAGCGCAGAATCCGGGATCAGATTCACCGGGGAGCTGTTTTTT. Translation: CASSAESGIRFTGELFF.

The rearrangement joins TRBV29-1 to TRBJ2-1, with TRBD1 matching over 7 bases. The CDR3 runs to 14 residues. The J segment lost 9 bases and the V segment lost 3 bases, leaving 11 bases of the junction unmatched. The germline V gene encodes CDR1 SQVTM and CDR2 ANQGSEA. CDR3 amino acids: CSVDRGRSGGEQFF. CDR3 bases: TGCAGCGTTGATAGGGGGCGGTCAGGGGGTGAGCAGTTCTTC.

The chain joins TRBV10-3 to TRBJ2-1; 8 positions match TRBD2. V dropped 8 bases and J dropped 5; count of bases not matched to a gene: 14. The CDR3 loop spans 16 amino acids. Germline values: CDR1 ENHRY, CDR2 SYGVKD. The DNA for the CDR3 is TGTGCCATCCGGGGCAGACTAGCGCGGAATGACAATGAGCAGTTCTTC. As protein: CAIRGRLARNDNEQFF.

The gene calls are TRBV4-2 and TRBJ2-1; no definite D call. The CDR3 has 14 residues. Trimming removed 0 bases from V and 7 bases from J, with 10 bases in between. Germline CDR1 and CDR2: LGHNA and YNFKEQ. The CDR3 region is CASSQDRLLNEQFF. In DNA, the CDR3 is TGTGCCAGCAGCCAAGATCGGCTACTAAATGAGCAGTTCTTC.

The chain employs TRBV18 and TRBJ2-7; 9 bases are a match to TRBD2. The CDR3 runs to 13 residues. Germline loops: CDR1 KGHSH, CDR2 LQKENI. The junction had 5 bases not matched to a gene; V was cut back by 6 bases and J by 5 bases. CDR3 sequence (DNA): TGTGCCAGCTCCGAGGCTAGCGGGAACGAGCAGTACTTC. It codes for CASSEASGNEQYF.

The chain links TRBV10-3 to TRBJ2-7, with a tentative D call TRBD1 (6 bases). Germline values: CDR1 ENHRY, CDR2 SYGVKD. The length of the CDR3 is 13 residues. The V end lost 7 bases, the J end lost 2 bases, and 12 bases lay between the germline ends. CDR3 bases: TGTGCCATCACCAGGGGTACAACCTACGAGCAGTACTTC. This gives the protein CAITRGTTYEQYF.

This clone occurred a few times. This rearrangement joins TRBV11-2 to TRBJ1-4, with D tentatively TRBD1 (6 bases). The CDR3 sequence is 20 residues long. Per germline, CDR1 SGHAT and CDR2 FQNNGV. V lost 0 bases to trimming and J lost 3 bases, with 23 bases between them. The CDR3 here is CASSLEARDLGAKANEKLFF. CDR3 bases: TGTGCCAGCAGCTTAGAGGCCAGGGATTTGGGGGCTAAGGCTAATGAAAAACTGTTTTTT.

The V call is TRBV5-6, the J call TRBJ2-3, with 9 bases aligning to TRBD2. V shed 4 bases and J 4 bases; nucleotides not matched to a gene: 10. Germline values: CDR1 SGHDT, CDR2 YYEEEE. This CDR3 spans 16 amino acids. CDR3 loop: CASSPLPSGIPDTQYF. The CDR3 nucleotides are TGTGCCAGCAGCCCATTGCCTAGCGGGATCCCAGATACGCAGTATTTT.

There are many counts of this clone. The rearrangement uses TRBV15 and TRBJ2-7; D remains unclear. CDR3 length: 14 residues. V was cut by 0 bases and J by 7 bases, with 13 bases left in between. Germline values: CDR1 LNHNV, CDR2 YYDKDF (reference sequence). CDR3 in amino acids: CATSRDWRPREQYF. CDR3 DNA: TGTGCCACCAGCAGAGATTGGCGGCCAAGGGAGCAGTACTTC.